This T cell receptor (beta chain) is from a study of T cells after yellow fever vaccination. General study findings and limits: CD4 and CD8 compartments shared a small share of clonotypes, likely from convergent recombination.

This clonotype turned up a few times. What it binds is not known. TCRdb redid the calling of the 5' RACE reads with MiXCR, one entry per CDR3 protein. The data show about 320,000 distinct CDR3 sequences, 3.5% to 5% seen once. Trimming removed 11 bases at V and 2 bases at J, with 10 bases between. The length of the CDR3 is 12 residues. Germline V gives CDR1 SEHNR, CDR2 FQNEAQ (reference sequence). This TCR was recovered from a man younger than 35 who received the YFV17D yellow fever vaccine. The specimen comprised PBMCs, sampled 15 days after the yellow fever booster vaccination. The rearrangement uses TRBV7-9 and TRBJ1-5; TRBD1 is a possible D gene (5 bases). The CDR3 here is CAAGAGNQPQHF. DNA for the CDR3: TGTGCCGCCGGGGCCGGCAATCAGCCCCAGCATTTT.